The 10 T cell receptor beta chains given below trace back to one sample, sequenced in a study of blood T cell repertoires in COVID-19. Sequencing was performed with immunoSEQ multiplex PCR; in TCRdb, only in-frame clones are kept and a portion is missing. The repertoire includes 20,000 or so clones, just over 85% of them detected once, and 12% sits in the top ten. The source material was peripheral blood. These receptors all come from a woman of 80 years or more with active or convalescent COVID-19.

V and J are TRBV5-1 and TRBJ2-5, with 9 bases identical to TRBD2. Germline loops: CDR1 SGHRS, CDR2 YFSETQ. The V gene end was trimmed by 1 base and the J gene end by 4 bases; junction bases not matched to a gene: 14. This CDR3 region has 18 residues. CDR3 DNA: TGCGCCAGCAGCTTGAGTACGGCTAGCGGGGCCCTTATAGAGACCCAGTACTTC. Translating it yields CASSLSTASGALIETQYF.

V and J are TRBV19 and TRBJ2-7; D is undetermined. The CDR3 sequence is 14 residues long. V was shortened by 2 bases and J by 0 bases, with 8 bases between the two germline ends. The germline gives CDR1 LNHDA, CDR2 SQIVND (reference sequence). CDR3 region: CASSIHTSSYEQYF. The CDR3 region has the DNA TGTGCCAGTAGTATACATACCAGCTCCTACGAGCAGTACTTC.

The chain couples TRBV6-5 to TRBJ2-1; tentatively, D is TRBD2 (5 bases). This CDR3 contains 13 residues. V was cut by 8 bases and J by 2 bases, with 10 bases left in between. The germline gives CDR1 MNHEY, CDR2 SVGAGI. The CDR3 DNA reads as TGTGCCAGCCAGCCGGGAACCTACAATGAGCAGTTCTTC. It specifies CASQPGTYNEQFF.

This clone was seen only once. This sequence joins TRBV27 and TRBJ1-2; 7 bases agree with TRBD1. This CDR3 spans 16 amino acids. The V gene end was trimmed by 1 base and the J gene end by 4 bases; junction bases not matched to a gene: 9. Germline CDR1 and CDR2: MNHEY and SMNVEV (reference sequence). This CDR3 is CASSLYPTGSPYGYTF. The CDR3 DNA is TGTGCCAGCAGTTTATACCCGACAGGGTCCCCCTATGGCTACACCTTC.

This clone was detected a few times. V usage is TRBV7-2 and J usage is TRBJ1-2; perhaps TRBD1 as D (6 bases). V was trimmed by 1 base and J by 3 bases, leaving 18 bases between them. Germline lookup yields CDR1 SGHTA and CDR2 FQGNSA. The CDR3 length is 17 residues. CDR3 residues: CASSLESYAGAYYGYTF. Written as DNA, the CDR3 is TGTGCCAGCAGCTTAGAATCCTATGCAGGGGCTTACTATGGCTACACCTTC.

This chain uses TRBV28 with TRBJ1-4, with D tentatively TRBD1 (5 bases). V lost 1 base to trimming and J lost 8 bases, with 20 bases between them. The CDR3 extends over 17 amino acids. CDR1 is MDHEN, CDR2 SYDVKM, per germline. CDR3 bases: TGTGCCAGCAGTTTATTACCCCCTAGTTCAGGGAGGGAAAAACTGTTTTTT. Its protein product is CASSLLPPSSGREKLFF. The full variable domain, its missing parts supplied by reference TRBV28 and TRBJ1-4, is DVKVTQSSRYLVKRTGEKVFLECVQDMDHENMFWYRQDPGLGLRLIYFSYDVKMKEKGDIPEGYSVSREKKERFSLILESASTNQTSMYLCASSLLPPSSGREKLFFGSGTQLSVL.

V gene TRBV19 combines with J gene TRBJ1-5, with 10 bases that match TRBD1. Trimming at V came to 3 bases and at J to 4 bases, leaving 6 bases not matched to a gene. The germline V gene has CDR1 LNHDA and CDR2 SQIVND (reference sequence). CDR3 size: 16 residues. CDR3 residues: CASSIFRTGGNQPQHF. The CDR3 DNA sequence: TGTGCCAGTAGTATCTTTAGGACAGGGGGTAATCAGCCCCAGCATTTT.

V usage is TRBV4-1 and J usage is TRBJ1-2, with D possibly matching TRBD1 (5 bases). Trimming shortened V by 4 bases and J by 1 base, and 13 bases separated the two germline ends. The germline CDR1 and CDR2 sequences are MGHRA and YSYEKL. This CDR3 spans 15 amino acids. The CDR3 spells CASSPTEQVNYGYTF. The CDR3 region has the DNA TGCGCCAGCAGCCCCACCGAACAGGTTAACTATGGCTACACCTTC.

This rearrangement joins TRBV7-9 to TRBJ2-1, with 7 bases matching TRBD2. Losses at the gene ends were 5 bases for V and 8 bases for J; bases not matched to a gene: 15. Germline CDR1 SEHNR, CDR2 FQNEAQ (reference sequence). CDR3 length: 16 amino acids. The CDR3 sequence: CASSPYRAGVSDEQFF. The CDR3 DNA reads TGTGCCAGCAGCCCCTATAGGGCGGGAGTTTCGGATGAGCAGTTCTTC.

This clone appeared once. The chain employs TRBV19 and TRBJ2-7; no reliable D call. The length of the CDR3 is 14 residues. Between the trimmed V and J ends, which lost 6 bases and 0 bases, there was a span of 12 bases. The germline V gene has CDR1 LNHDA and CDR2 SQIVND (reference sequence). The CDR3 region is CASSTSESSYEQYF. CDR3 DNA sequence: TGTGCCAGTAGCACCAGCGAGAGCTCCTACGAGCAGTACTTC. Together with reference TRBV19 and TRBJ2-7, the CDR3 gives the full variable domain: DGGITQSPKYLFRKEGQNVTLSCEQNLNHDAMYWYRQDPGQGLRLIYYSQIVNDFQKGDIAEGYSVSREKKESFPLTVTSAQKNPTAFYLCASSTSESSYEQYFGPGTRLTVT.